The T cell receptor (beta chain) described here comes from a study of cytomegalovirus exposure and HLA in healthy donors. Study-level points and caveats: The authors later linked a missense DCLRE1C variant to TCR beta V- and J-gene trimming.

A multiplex PCR was run with 60 Vbeta primers and 13 Jbeta primers. Generated by immunoSEQ multiplex PCR, the TCRdb table keeps only in-frame clones and is missing some. The sample contains approximately 77,000 clones, about three quarters of which appear only once. This clone was counted a few times. Its target is unknown. V was pared by 4 bases and J by 8 bases, with 8 bases of the junction left unmatched. There are 14 residues in the CDR3. Germline V lookup: CDR1 MGHRA, CDR2 YSYEKL. The source material was PBMCs. The chain is built from TRBV4-1 and TRBJ1-5, with 7 bases lining up with TRBD1. This TCR was sampled from a man in his forties or fifties in good health and CMV-seronegative. CDR3 in DNA: TGCGCCAGCAGCCCGCGACAGGGTGAAGAGCCCCAGCATTTT. Translation gives CASSPRQGEEPQHF.